These T cell receptor beta chains were read from a single sample in a study of cytomegalovirus exposure and HLA in healthy donors. Repertoires were generated with immunoSEQ multiplex PCR, while TCRdb's copy carries only in-frame clones and drops some. The table shows under 200,000 clones, with around 75% occurring only once. The source material was PBMCs. The receptors were gathered from a male donor in good health and CMV-seronegative. The CDR3 runs from the conserved cysteine through the conserved F or W.

J gene: TRBJ2-5; V gene: TRBV5-1; CDR3 length: 14; CDR3 protein: CASSFGQAEETQYF
J gene: TRBJ1-2; V gene: TRBV29-1; CDR3 length: 13; CDR3 protein: CSTRQAANYGYTF
J gene: TRBJ1-4; V gene: TRBV5-5; CDR3 length: 16; CDR3 protein: CASSLFGRSTNEKLFF
J gene: TRBJ1-6; V gene: TRBV6-5; CDR3 length: 15; CDR3 protein: CASSQTPGQNSPLHF
J gene: TRBJ1-1; V gene: TRBV18; CDR3 length: 14; CDR3 protein: CASSFDRLNTEAFF
J gene: TRBJ2-1; V gene: TRBV4-1; CDR3 length: 15; CDR3 protein: CASSSGARSNNEQFF
J gene: TRBJ2-7; V gene: TRBV6-5; CDR3 length: 11; CDR3 protein: CASREGAEQYF
J gene: TRBJ2-5; V gene: TRBV5-6; CDR3 length: 14; CDR3 protein: CASSLAFNRETQYF
J gene: TRBJ2-2; V gene: TRBV6-4; CDR3 length: 14; CDR3 protein: CASRTGVNTGELFF
J gene: TRBJ2-7; V gene: TRBV27; CDR3 length: 17; CDR3 protein: CASSFNDPSGFSYEQYF
J gene: TRBJ2-3; V gene: TRBV4-3; CDR3 length: 17; CDR3 protein: CASSRRPRPTSTDTQYF
J gene: TRBJ1-2; V gene: TRBV6-1; CDR3 length: 13; CDR3 protein: CASIPSAGYGYTF
J gene: TRBJ2-1; V gene: TRBV7-9; CDR3 length: 18; CDR3 protein: CASTFTSGGSSSYNEQFF
J gene: TRBJ1-3; V gene: TRBV5-1; CDR3 length: 14; CDR3 protein: CASSLASSGNTIYF
J gene: TRBJ1-2; V gene: TRBV4-1; CDR3 length: 15; CDR3 protein: CASRRQGQANYGYTF
J gene: TRBJ2-1; V gene: TRBV5-1; CDR3 length: 14; CDR3 protein: CASSLWQGHNEQFF
J gene: TRBJ2-2; V gene: TRBV2; CDR3 length: 14; CDR3 protein: CASSSDRGSRELFF
J gene: TRBJ2-7; V gene: TRBV5-4; CDR3 length: 12; CDR3 protein: CASRDGTYEQYF
J gene: TRBJ1-6; V gene: TRBV5-1; CDR3 length: 16; CDR3 protein: CASSLDGGARNSPLHF
J gene: TRBJ1-2; V gene: TRBV2; CDR3 length: 14; CDR3 protein: CASSERSTLRGNTF
J gene: TRBJ1-3; V gene: TRBV6-6; CDR3 length: 16; CDR3 protein: CASSYPGQGAGNTIYF
J gene: TRBJ2-3; V gene: TRBV11-3; CDR3 length: 14; CDR3 protein: CASSLSAGTDTQYF
J gene: TRBJ2-5; V gene: TRBV11-3; CDR3 length: 16; CDR3 protein: CASSLGLAGGRGTQYF
J gene: TRBJ1-5; V gene: TRBV2; CDR3 length: 15; CDR3 protein: CASSEASPRGQPQHF
J gene: TRBJ2-1; V gene: TRBV6-1; CDR3 length: 15; CDR3 protein: CASSGGGASYNEQFF
J gene: TRBJ1-4; V gene: TRBV18; CDR3 length: 14; CDR3 protein: CASSRWTGDEKLFF
J gene: TRBJ2-1; V gene: TRBV27; CDR3 length: 14; CDR3 protein: CASRRTSGWDEQFF
J gene: TRBJ2-5; V gene: TRBV27; CDR3 length: 14; CDR3 protein: CASSRDRGGETQYF
J gene: TRBJ2-7; V gene: TRBV9; CDR3 length: 14; CDR3 protein: CASSPHVGGYEQYF
J gene: TRBJ2-2; V gene: TRBV18; CDR3 length: 16; CDR3 protein: CASSLRPGGNTGELFF
J gene: TRBJ2-2; V gene: TRBV4-1; CDR3 length: 14; CDR3 protein: CASMRTGGAGELFF